Listed below are T cell receptor beta chains from one sample, sequenced in a study of shared clonotypes between healthy human individuals. The assay was immunoSEQ multiplex PCR, and TCRdb's table has in-frame clones only and misses some. This sample has under 2,000,000 clones, with about 95% found just once. Sequencing used naive CD8+ T cells sorted from blood. The source of these receptors is a man between 18 and 29 years old in good health. CDR3s leave out the opening cysteine and the closing phenylalanine or tryptophan. A clone size is listed for some rows: how often the clone was seen (once, few, many), or a class if it is expanded.

cdr3_aa	v_call	j_call	clone_size
ASSLSGAYEQY	TRBV27	TRBJ2-7	-
ASSPGTPLLNTEAF	TRBV7-9	TRBJ1-1	-
ASSQVVGGGTEAF	TRBV4-3	TRBJ1-1	-
SVEKAGGRLYEQY	TRBV29-1	TRBJ2-7	-
ASRTGGNGYT	TRBV19	TRBJ1-2	-
ASSFLGGQGDYEKLF	TRBV27	TRBJ1-4	-
ASSWDISNTEAF	TRBV5-6	TRBJ1-1	-
ASSPSLGTGYAYGYT	TRBV14	TRBJ1-2	-
ASSEGQGTYEQF	TRBV6-1	TRBJ2-1	-
SVDPYRVSVNTEAF	TRBV29-1	TRBJ1-1	-
ASSEQDREDTEAF	TRBV27	TRBJ1-1	-
ASSYNRGRGNEQF	TRBV6-5	TRBJ2-1	-
AWSDSRTEAF	TRBV30	TRBJ1-1	-
ASSVGLTSSYEQY	TRBV9	TRBJ2-7	-
ASSGGLFTEAF	TRBV19	TRBJ1-1	-
ASSWGMNTEAF	TRBV4-1	TRBJ1-1	-
ASGGVEPSQPQH	TRBV6-4	TRBJ1-5	-
ASSLSRDRSYEQY	TRBV27	TRBJ2-7	-
ASSFLTSGLVSEAQY	TRBV7-2	TRBJ2-5	-
ASSLLATEGALSGNTIY	TRBV18	TRBJ1-3	once
ASSGTGSYEQY	TRBV9	TRBJ2-7	-
ASSLFDILTHSTDTQY	TRBV27	TRBJ2-3	-